The 17 T cell receptor beta chains listed next were all sequenced from one sample in a study of blood T cell repertoires in COVID-19. TCRdb keeps only in-frame clones here, not all; method: immunoSEQ multiplex PCR. The sample includes tens of thousands of clones, approximately 90% of them seen just once. The material sequenced was peripheral blood. The receptors stem from a human donor in a cohort sampled during active COVID-19.

The chain combines TRBV13 with TRBJ2-5; 8 positions agree with TRBD2. Losses at the gene ends were 6 bases for V and 4 bases for J; bases not matched to a gene: 7. CDR1 and CDR2 (germline): PRHDT, FYEKMQ (reference sequence). This CDR3 contains 14 residues. In nucleotides, the CDR3 is TGTGCCAGCAGTACAGGACTAGCAGTAGAGACCCAGTACTTC. Residues: CASSTGLAVETQYF.

The chain combines TRBV9 with TRBJ2-3; TRBD1 matches at 8 bases. Germline CDR1 reads SGDLS; CDR2 reads YYNGEE. The trim removed 2 bases at V and 5 bases at J, leaving 4 bases unmatched. The CDR3 length is 14 residues. The CDR3: CASSVGTGQDTQYF. CDR3 DNA: TGTGCCAGCAGCGTCGGGACAGGTCAAGATACGCAGTATTTT.

V and J are TRBV12-3 or TRBV12-4 and TRBJ2-1; D remains unclear. The ends were cut back, 6 bases at V and 10 bases at J, with 16 bases in the middle. The CDR3 extends over 13 amino acids. The CDR3 bases are TGTGCCAGCAGCCTTCCGTCCACAGCCGAGCAGTTCTTC. Amino acid sequence: CASSLPSTAEQFF.

A few counts support this clone. J is TRBJ1-5 and V is TRBV20-1; D is undetermined. V was cut by 3 bases and J by 1 base, with 10 bases left in between. This CDR3 has 14 residues. The germline CDR1 and CDR2 sequences are DFQATT and SNEGSKA (reference sequence). CDR3 in amino acids: CSASGSTSNQPQHF. The DNA of the CDR3 is TGCAGTGCTAGTGGCAGTACCAGCAATCAGCCCCAGCATTTT.

This clone turned up a few times. This chain uses TRBV28 with TRBJ1-6; TRBD1 matches at 8 bases. The length of the CDR3 is 15 residues. Germline CDR1 and CDR2: MDHEN and SYDVKM. Unmatched junction bases numbered 8, after V lost 5 bases and J lost 8 bases. The CDR3 nucleotides read TGTGCCAGCAGTCACCAGGGGGCCGGCGATTCACCCCTCCACTTT. Encoded protein: CASSHQGAGDSPLHF. Drawing the rest from reference TRBV28 and TRBJ1-6, the complete variable domain is DVKVTQSSRYLVKRTGEKVFLECVQDMDHENMFWYRQDPGLGLRLIYFSYDVKMKEKGDIPEGYSVSREKKERFSLILESASTNQTSMYLCASSHQGAGDSPLHFGNGTRLTVT.

The chain couples TRBV28 to TRBJ2-1, with 10 positions matching TRBD2. Germline CDR1 reads MDHEN; CDR2 reads SYDVKM. This CDR3 region has 15 residues. Losses at the gene ends were 6 bases for V and 6 bases for J; bases not matched to a gene: 8. The CDR3 loop is CASSPLAGDPNEQFF. The CDR3 DNA reads TGTGCCAGCAGCCCGCTAGCGGGAGACCCCAATGAGCAGTTCTTC.

This rearrangement joins TRBV4-2 to TRBJ2-7; 10 bases map to TRBD1. This CDR3 has 16 residues. Per the germline V gene, CDR1 is LGHNA and CDR2 is YNFKEQ. V shed 4 bases and J 7 bases; nucleotides not matched to a gene: 13. Here the CDR3 DNA reads TGTGCCAGCAGCCCCGAGGTGGGACAGGGGACTTGGGAGCAGTACTTC. Translated: CASSPEVGQGTWEQYF.

This clone was recorded a few times. V gene TRBV28 combines with J gene TRBJ2-5; 7 bases line up with TRBD2. Trimming removed 5 bases from V and 3 bases from J; junction bases left unmatched: 9. Germline CDR1 is MDHEN and CDR2 is SYDVKM. There are 15 residues in the CDR3. The CDR3: CASSDQRTRKETQYF. CDR3 nucleotide sequence: TGTGCCAGCAGTGACCAGAGGACTAGGAAAGAGACCCAGTACTTC.

The CDR3 loop reads CASSPGGPGNTIYF. CDR3 sequence (DNA): TGTGCCAGCTCACCAGGAGGGCCTGGAAACACCATATATTTT. The J gene is TRBJ1-3, the V gene TRBV18; unclear D gene. The length of the CDR3 is 14 residues. V was clipped by 2 bases and J by 2 bases, with 7 bases between them. Germline V gives CDR1 KGHSH, CDR2 LQKENI.

The chain has TRBV18 and TRBJ2-7, with 8 bases lining up with TRBD1. Losses at the gene ends were 0 bases for V and 6 bases for J; bases not matched to a gene: 7. Germline assignment: CDR1 KGHSH and CDR2 LQKENI. The CDR3 extends over 15 amino acids. CDR3 sequence reads: CASSPPSSGGGEQYF. Written as DNA, the CDR3 is TGTGCCAGCTCACCACCGAGTTCAGGGGGCGGCGAGCAGTACTTC.

This chain connects TRBV13 to TRBJ2-6, with D possibly TRBD1 on 6 matching bases. Trimming left V 4 bases short and J 3 bases short, with 10 bases between. This CDR3 region has 15 residues. Per germline, CDR1 PRHDT and CDR2 FYEKMQ (reference sequence). CDR3 region: CASSSAGDGANVLTF. The CDR3 coding sequence is TGTGCCAGCAGCTCCGCAGGGGATGGGGCCAACGTCCTGACTTTC.

V and J are TRBV5-1 and TRBJ2-3; possible D gene TRBD1, 5 bases. The CDR3 runs 14 residues. Germline CDR1 is SGHRS and CDR2 is YFSETQ. V lost 2 bases, J lost 0 bases, and 7 bases lay in between. This chain's CDR3 is CASSFRESTDTQYF. The DNA of the CDR3 is TGCGCCAGCAGCTTCAGGGAAAGCACAGATACGCAGTATTTT.

The rearrangement uses TRBV9 and TRBJ2-7, with D perhaps matching TRBD2 (7 bases). V lost 5 bases, J lost 6 bases, and 18 bases lay in between. The CDR3 extends over 14 amino acids. Germline CDR1 is SGDLS and CDR2 is YYNGEE. As DNA, the CDR3 is TGTGCCAGCAGGTATGACGGGGGGCAAGGCGAGCAGTACTTC. This sequence encodes CASRYDGGQGEQYF.

The genes are TRBV11-2 and TRBJ1-2, with D tentatively TRBD1 (5 bases). CDR3 size: 15 residues. In germline, CDR1 is SGHAT, CDR2 FQNNGV. The V end was cut by 0 bases, the J end by 4 bases, with 12 bases between. DNA for the CDR3: TGTGCCAGCAGCTTAGAATGGGGGGACGGCTATGGCTACACCTTC. Translation gives CASSLEWGDGYGYTF.

This chain joins TRBV2 and TRBJ2-6, with D unresolved. Trimming removed 3 bases from V and 4 bases from J, with 10 bases in between. CDR1 is SNHLY, CDR2 FYNNEI, per germline. This CDR3 comprises 15 residues. This CDR3 is CASSDITRGANVLTF. Written as DNA, the CDR3 is TGTGCCAGCAGTGATATTACGAGGGGGGCCAACGTCCTGACTTTC.

The chain employs TRBV28 and TRBJ1-5; 8 bases are shared with TRBD1. This CDR3 region has 16 residues. V lost 5 bases, J lost 1 base, and 7 bases stayed unmatched. Germline lookup yields CDR1 MDHEN and CDR2 SYDVKM. Written as DNA, the CDR3 is TGTGCCAGCAGTCCGGGGTACAGGGGGAGCAATCAGCCCCAGCATTTT. Translation: CASSPGYRGSNQPQHF.

This clone was observed a few times. The rearrangement joins TRBV7-9 to TRBJ2-5, with 8 bases that match TRBD2. This CDR3 spans 16 amino acids. After removal of 2 bases from V and 3 bases from J, the junction contained 8 bases not matched to a gene. Germline CDR1 reads SEHNR; CDR2 reads FQNEAQ (reference sequence). DNA of the CDR3: TGTGCCAGCAGCTTACCTCTGGCGGGGGGCAAAGAGACCCAGTACTTC. This encodes CASSLPLAGGKETQYF.